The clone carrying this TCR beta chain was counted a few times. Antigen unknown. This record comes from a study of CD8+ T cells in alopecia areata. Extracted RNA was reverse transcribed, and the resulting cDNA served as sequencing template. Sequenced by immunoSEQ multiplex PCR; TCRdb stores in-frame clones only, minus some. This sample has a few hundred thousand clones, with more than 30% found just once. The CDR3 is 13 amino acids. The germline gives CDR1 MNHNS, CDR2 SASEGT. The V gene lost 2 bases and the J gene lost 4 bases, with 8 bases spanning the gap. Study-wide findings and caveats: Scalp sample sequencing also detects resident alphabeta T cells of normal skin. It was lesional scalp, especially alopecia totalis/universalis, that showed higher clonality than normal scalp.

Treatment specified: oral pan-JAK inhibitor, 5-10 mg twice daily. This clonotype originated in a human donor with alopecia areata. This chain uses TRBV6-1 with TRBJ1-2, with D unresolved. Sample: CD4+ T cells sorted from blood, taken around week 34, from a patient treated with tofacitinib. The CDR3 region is CASSERAFYGYTF. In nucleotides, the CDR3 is TGTGCCAGCAGTGAAAGGGCTTTCTATGGCTACACCTTC.